Presented here are 6 T cell receptor beta chains from one specimen sequenced in a study of cytomegalovirus exposure and HLA in healthy donors. The protocol was immunoSEQ multiplex PCR, while the TCRdb copy is restricted to in-frame clones and leaves out a portion. The sample lists 150,000 to 200,000 clones; approximately 86% were seen once. Sequencing used PBMCs. Receptor source: a man younger than 40 in good health and CMV-seropositive.

The genes are TRBV6-1 and TRBJ1-1, with 7 bases identical to TRBD1. The V and J ends lost 4 bases and 7 bases, in that order; junction bases with no gene match: 9. The germline V gene encodes CDR1 MNHNS and CDR2 SASEGT. The CDR3 totals 14 residues. CDR3 sequence reads: CASSATQGRHEAFF. The CDR3 DNA sequence: TGTGCCAGCAGTGCAACACAGGGGCGACATGAAGCTTTCTTT.

This clone has a handful of counts. This chain joins TRBV7-2 and TRBJ2-7, with 10 bases that match TRBD1. Trimming took 3 bases from V and 3 from J; bases not matched to a gene: 5. CDR3 length: 15 amino acids. Germline V gene data show CDR1 as SGHTA and CDR2 as FQGNSA. CDR3 nucleotides: TGTGCCAGCAGCTTGGGGACAGGGGATTACTACGAGCAGTACTTC. It yields the protein CASSLGTGDYYEQYF.

This chain uses TRBV2 with TRBJ2-3, with TRBD2 matching 9 bases. After removal of 2 bases from V and 6 bases from J, the junction contained 12 bases not matched to a gene. The CDR3 is 17 residues long. Germline V gene sequence: CDR1 SNHLY, CDR2 FYNNEI. The CDR3 nucleotides are TGTGCCAGCAGTGAATGGGGGCCGGGTAGCGGGAGCGATACGCAGTATTTT. Its translation: CASSEWGPGSGSDTQYF.

In its sample, this clone was seen a few times. The V gene is TRBV7-3, the J gene TRBJ1-1; possibly TRBD1 for D (6 bases). The CDR3 contains 13 residues. Germline V gene sequence: CDR1 SGHTA, CDR2 FQGTGA. Trimming cost V 0 bases and J 7 bases, with 9 bases left between them. As DNA, the CDR3 is TGTGCCAGCAGCTTAACCAGGGGCAATGAAGCTTTCTTT. It yields the protein CASSLTRGNEAFF.

The V gene is TRBV7-3, the J gene TRBJ2-1, with a possible D match to TRBD2 (5 bases). Germline CDR1 reads SGHTA; CDR2 reads FQGTGA. This CDR3 is 13 amino acids long. V was cut by 5 bases and J by 8 bases, with 13 bases left in between. CDR3 in amino acids: CASSPELAHEQFF. DNA of the CDR3: TGTGCCAGCAGCCCAGAGCTAGCCCATGAGCAGTTCTTC. Variable domain in full (rest from reference TRBV7-3 and TRBJ2-1): GAGVSQTPSNKVTEKGKYVELRCDPISGHTALYWYRQSLGQGPEFLIYFQGTGAADDSGLPNDRFFAVRPEGSVSTLKIQRTERGDSAVYLCASSPELAHEQFFGPGTRLTVL.

CDR3 loop: CASSKTATDTQYF. Written as DNA, the CDR3 is TGTGCCAGCAGCAAAACAGCCACAGATACGCAGTATTTT. The V and J genes are TRBV7-2 and TRBJ2-3, with unresolved D. Germline CDR1 is SGHTA and CDR2 is FQGNSA. V was shortened by 5 bases and J by 2 bases, with 8 bases between the two germline ends. The CDR3 loop spans 13 amino acids.